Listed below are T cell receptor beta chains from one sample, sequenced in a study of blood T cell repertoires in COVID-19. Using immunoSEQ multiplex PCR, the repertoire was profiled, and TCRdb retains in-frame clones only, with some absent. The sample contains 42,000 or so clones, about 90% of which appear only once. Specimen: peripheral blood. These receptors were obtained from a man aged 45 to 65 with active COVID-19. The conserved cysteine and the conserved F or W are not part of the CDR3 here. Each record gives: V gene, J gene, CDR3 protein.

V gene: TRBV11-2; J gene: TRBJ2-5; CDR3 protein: ASSRGLAGPPTQY
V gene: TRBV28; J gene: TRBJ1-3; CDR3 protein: ATGLNTIY
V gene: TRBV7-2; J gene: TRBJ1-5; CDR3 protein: ASSPTGNYQPQH
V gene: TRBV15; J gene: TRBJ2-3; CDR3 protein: ATSRDADLATDTQY
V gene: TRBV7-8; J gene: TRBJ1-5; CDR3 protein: ASSLVAGGSRSSNQPQH
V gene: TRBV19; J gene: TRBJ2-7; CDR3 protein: ASSGDRSGSYEQY
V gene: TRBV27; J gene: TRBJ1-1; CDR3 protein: ASSLYFGKVGTEAF
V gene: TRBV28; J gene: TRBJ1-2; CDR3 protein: ASSHPGTPFSPGYT
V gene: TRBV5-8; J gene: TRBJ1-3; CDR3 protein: ASSLRQGSSGNTIY
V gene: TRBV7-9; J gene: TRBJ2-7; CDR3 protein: ASSLGFSERDSYEQY
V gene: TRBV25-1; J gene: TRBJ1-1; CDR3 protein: ASSGIGTGNPEAF
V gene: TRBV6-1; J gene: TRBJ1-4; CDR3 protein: ASSVRTTGNRGYEKLF
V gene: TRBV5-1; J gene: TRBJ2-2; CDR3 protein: ASSLARGSTGELF
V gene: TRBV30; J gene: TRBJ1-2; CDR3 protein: ACPRTPYGYT
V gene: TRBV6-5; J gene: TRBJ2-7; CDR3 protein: ASETGGSVNEQY
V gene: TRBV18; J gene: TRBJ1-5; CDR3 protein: ASSPDGQARVGAQH
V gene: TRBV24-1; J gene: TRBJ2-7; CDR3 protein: ATTADSYEQY
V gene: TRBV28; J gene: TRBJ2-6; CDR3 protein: ASSFRTGKRTGANVLT
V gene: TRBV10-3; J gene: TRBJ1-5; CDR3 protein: AISGAGNQPQH
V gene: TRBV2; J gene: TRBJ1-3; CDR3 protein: ASSRDRDRNTIY
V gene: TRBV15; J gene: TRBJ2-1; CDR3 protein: ATSGRETSGNNEQF
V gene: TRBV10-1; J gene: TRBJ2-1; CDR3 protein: ASSESNAVWRDEQF
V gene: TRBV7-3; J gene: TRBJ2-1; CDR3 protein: ASSSGLAGGPQF
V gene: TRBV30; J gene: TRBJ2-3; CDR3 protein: AWGPQREHAY
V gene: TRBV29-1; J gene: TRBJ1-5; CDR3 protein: SVVTGGNQPQH
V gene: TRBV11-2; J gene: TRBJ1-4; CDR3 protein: ASSLAGQGGEKLF
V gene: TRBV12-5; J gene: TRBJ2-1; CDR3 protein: ASGPTSGSTGEQF
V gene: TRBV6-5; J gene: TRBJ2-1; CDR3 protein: ASSYLVWQF
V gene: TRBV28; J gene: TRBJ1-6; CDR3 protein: ASRPYLRDRKNSPLH
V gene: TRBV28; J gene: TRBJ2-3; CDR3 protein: ASRRNWGEYDTQY
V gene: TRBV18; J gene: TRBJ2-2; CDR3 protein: ASSPTRSFAGTGELF
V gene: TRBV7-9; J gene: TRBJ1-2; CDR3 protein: ASSLKGDHGYT
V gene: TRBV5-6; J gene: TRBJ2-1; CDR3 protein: ASSLRTSGSPREQF
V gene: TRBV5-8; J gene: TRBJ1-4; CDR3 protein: ASRDRGEKLF
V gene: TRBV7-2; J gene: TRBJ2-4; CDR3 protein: ASSLGQTVLNIQY
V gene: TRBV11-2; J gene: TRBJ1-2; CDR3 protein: ASSKAGTGYGYT
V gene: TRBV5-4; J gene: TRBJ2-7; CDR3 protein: ASSLLQGANEQY
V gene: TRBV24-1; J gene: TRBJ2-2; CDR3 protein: TTSGASGGSYTGELF
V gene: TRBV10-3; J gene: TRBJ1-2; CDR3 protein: AISGGGRDANYGYT
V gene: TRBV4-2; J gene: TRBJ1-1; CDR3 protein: ASSQEGDSMNTEAF
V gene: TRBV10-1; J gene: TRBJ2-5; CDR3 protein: ASSADFRETQY
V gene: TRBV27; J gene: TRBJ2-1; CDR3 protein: ASSTPGLAGYNEQF
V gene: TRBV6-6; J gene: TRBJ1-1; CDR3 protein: ATLRVNTEAF
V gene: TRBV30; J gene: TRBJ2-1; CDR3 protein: AWSVSGGRAHEQF
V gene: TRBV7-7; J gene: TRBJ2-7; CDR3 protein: ASSLAGAYEQY
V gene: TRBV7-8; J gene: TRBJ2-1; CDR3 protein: ASSLAGGARNEQF